Listed below are T cell receptor beta chains from one sample, sequenced in a study of blood T cell repertoires in COVID-19. TCRdb's copy holds only in-frame clones and misses some; the assay was immunoSEQ multiplex PCR. The sample shows roughly 190,000 clones, roughly 87% of them seen only once. The sequenced sample consisted of peripheral blood. The receptors were sampled from a man aged 55 to 69 with active or convalescent COVID-19. The CDR3 runs from the conserved cysteine through the conserved F or W. A D gene is named only where the DNA matches it firmly. Some rows mark clone size as missing; the rest say once, few, many or name a class of expanded clone.

CDR3 protein: CASSVPQGRVEQFF
CDR3 DNA: TGTGCCAGTAGCGTACCGCAGGGGCGGGTTGAGCAGTTCTTC
clone size: .
V gene: TRBV19
J gene: TRBJ2-1
CDR3 length: 14
D gene: .

CDR3 protein: CASSLGQGQAYEQYF
CDR3 DNA: TGTGCCAGCAGCTTGGGTCAGGGGCAGGCCTACGAGCAGTACTTC
clone size: .
V gene: TRBV5-5
J gene: TRBJ2-7
CDR3 length: 15
D gene: .

CDR3 protein: CSVGSNSYEQYF
CDR3 DNA: TGCAGCGTTGGGAGTAACTCCTACGAGCAGTACTTC
clone size: .
V gene: TRBV29-1
J gene: TRBJ2-7
CDR3 length: 12
D gene: .

CDR3 protein: CASTDRVSYEQYF
CDR3 DNA: TGTGCCAGCACAGACAGGGTCTCCTACGAGCAGTACTTC
clone size: .
V gene: TRBV5-8
J gene: TRBJ2-7
CDR3 length: 13
D gene: TRBD1

CDR3 protein: CASSQDPGGYVDTQYF
CDR3 DNA: TGTGCCAGCAGCCAAGACCCCGGCGGGTACGTAGATACGCAGTATTTT
clone size: .
V gene: TRBV5-4
J gene: TRBJ2-3
CDR3 length: 16
D gene: .

CDR3 protein: CASSSSGGDYEQYF
CDR3 DNA: TGTGCCAGCAGTTCTAGCGGGGGTGACTACGAGCAGTACTTC
clone size: .
V gene: TRBV6-5
J gene: TRBJ2-7
CDR3 length: 14
D gene: TRBD2

CDR3 protein: CASSSWRGGLETQYF
CDR3 DNA: TGTGCCAGCAGTTCCTGGCGGGGGGGCTTAGAGACCCAGTACTTC
clone size: .
V gene: TRBV2
J gene: TRBJ2-5
CDR3 length: 15
D gene: TRBD2

CDR3 protein: CASSQDRYGTFGNTIYF
CDR3 DNA: TGCGCCAGCAGCCAAGATCGGTACGGGACTTTTGGAAACACCATATATTTT
clone size: .
V gene: TRBV4-1
J gene: TRBJ1-3
CDR3 length: 17
D gene: .

CDR3 protein: CASGPNRDSGMAQHF
CDR3 DNA: TGTGCCAGCGGGCCCAACAGGGATTCCGGAATGGCCCAGCATTTT
clone size: .
V gene: TRBV2
J gene: TRBJ1-5
CDR3 length: 15
D gene: .

CDR3 protein: CASSLETQGGNEQFF
CDR3 DNA: TGTGCCAGCAGCTTAGAAACACAGGGGGGCAATGAGCAGTTCTTC
clone size: .
V gene: TRBV11-2
J gene: TRBJ2-1
CDR3 length: 15
D gene: TRBD1

CDR3 protein: CASRGQGRGEKLFF
CDR3 DNA: TGTGCCAGCAGAGGACAGGGCCGGGGTGAAAAACTGTTTTTT
clone size: .
V gene: TRBV2
J gene: TRBJ1-4
CDR3 length: 14
D gene: TRBD1

CDR3 protein: CASSPTNDRNQPQHF
CDR3 DNA: TGTGCCAGCTCACCTACTAACGACAGAAATCAGCCCCAGCATTTT
clone size: few
V gene: TRBV18
J gene: TRBJ1-5
CDR3 length: 15
D gene: .

CDR3 protein: CASSRQGAQIDGYTF
CDR3 DNA: TGTGCCAGCAGTCGGCAGGGGGCGCAGATTGATGGCTACACCTTC
clone size: .
V gene: TRBV9
J gene: TRBJ1-2
CDR3 length: 15
D gene: TRBD1

CDR3 protein: CSVEGGWDSNTGELFF
CDR3 DNA: TGCAGCGTTGAAGGGGGGTGGGACAGTAACACCGGGGAGCTGTTTTTT
clone size: .
V gene: TRBV29-1
J gene: TRBJ2-2
CDR3 length: 16
D gene: TRBD1

CDR3 protein: CASSGGQGVEEKLFF
CDR3 DNA: TGTGCCAGCAGTGGAGGACAGGGGGTTGAGGAAAAACTGTTTTTT
clone size: .
V gene: TRBV5-4
J gene: TRBJ1-4
CDR3 length: 15
D gene: TRBD1